This is a list of T cell receptor beta chains from one sample in a study of blood T cell repertoires in COVID-19. Repertoires were generated with immunoSEQ multiplex PCR, while TCRdb's copy carries only in-frame clones and drops some. Of approximately 150,000 clones listed, more than 85% are singletons. Sequences were obtained from peripheral blood. The receptors shown here come from a woman aged 55-70 years with COVID-19, enrolled during active disease. The CDR3 runs from the conserved cysteine through the conserved F or W. The order of the fields is V gene, J gene, clone size, D gene, CDR3 DNA, CDR3 protein. A D gene is named only where the DNA matches it firmly. The listing skips clone size in some rows; elsewhere it reads once, few, many or a size class.

TRBV19	TRBJ1-1	.	.	TGTGCCAGTAGTGTTATCCAGGGTTTTAACACTGAAGCTTTCTTT	CASSVIQGFNTEAFF
TRBV7-3	TRBJ2-1	.	TRBD1	TGTGCCAGCAGCCGGGGGACAGGGGTGTTCGAGCAGTTCTTC	CASSRGTGVFEQFF
TRBV2	TRBJ2-2	.	TRBD1	TGTGCCAGCAGAGCAGACAGGGGGGAAACCGGGGAGCTGTTTTTT	CASRADRGETGELFF
TRBV19	TRBJ1-1	.	TRBD1	TGTGCCAGTAGTATGTGGACAGGGGTGACTGAAGCTTTCTTT	CASSMWTGVTEAFF
TRBV5-6	TRBJ2-7	.	TRBD1	TGTGCCAGCAGCGCGGGACAGGGAATGGGCGAGCAGTACTTC	CASSAGQGMGEQYF
TRBV10-3	TRBJ2-7	.	TRBD1	TGTGCCATCAGTGAGCGATTCGACAGGGGCGAGCAGTACTTC	CAISERFDRGEQYF
TRBV4-1	TRBJ1-2	.	.	TGCGCCAGCAGCCAAGATATCGGACAGTCTTTCTATGGCTACACCTTC	CASSQDIGQSFYGYTF
TRBV4-3	TRBJ1-2	.	.	TGCGCCAGCAGCCGTCGCGTCGCGGCGGGACGCTATGGCTACACCTTC	CASSRRVAAGRYGYTF
TRBV19	TRBJ1-5	.	.	TGTGCCAGCTCCCGGGACACCGAAATACAGCCCCAGCATTTT	CASSRDTEIQPQHF
TRBV5-5	TRBJ2-7	few	.	TGTGCCAGCAGCATGGGACGGGACTCCTACGAGCAGTACTTC	CASSMGRDSYEQYF
TRBV4-2	TRBJ1-4	.	.	TGTGCCAGCAGCCAAGATGGAGTCCATGTTGAAAAACTGTTTTTT	CASSQDGVHVEKLFF
TRBV3-1/TRBV3-2	TRBJ1-5	.	TRBD1	TGTGCCAGCAGCCAAGGGTGGACAGGGAATCAGCCCCAGCATTTT	CASSQGWTGNQPQHF
TRBV7-6	TRBJ2-7	.	.	TGTGCCAGCAGCTTAGGTGGTGACAACTCCTACGAGCAGTACTTC	CASSLGGDNSYEQYF
TRBV19	TRBJ1-1	.	.	TGTGCCAGTAGTATTAAGGCTGGTGCTCCTGCCGGCGGGTGGACTGAAGCTTTCTTT	CASSIKAGAPAGGWTEAFF
TRBV19	TRBJ2-5	few	TRBD2	TGTGCCAGTAGTATAGGCCTAGCGGGGCTTACCCAAGAGACCCAGTACTTC	CASSIGLAGLTQETQYF
TRBV6-6	TRBJ1-1	.	.	TGTGCCAGCAGTTACGCAGGACATGCGACTGAAGCTTTCTTT	CASSYAGHATEAFF
TRBV5-4	TRBJ1-2	.	.	TGTGCCAGCAGCTTTCAGGGTTTTTCTGGCTACACCTTC	CASSFQGFSGYTF
TRBV19	TRBJ1-1	.	.	TGTGCCAGTCACGGGGGGGGAAGCATGAACACTGAAGCTTTCTTT	CASHGGGSMNTEAFF
TRBV7-2	TRBJ1-1	.	.	TGTGCCAGCAGCTTCATTACAGGGCAGACTGAAGCTTTCTTT	CASSFITGQTEAFF
TRBV4-1	TRBJ2-5	.	TRBD2	TGCGCCAGCAGCCAAGATCGGGGACTAGCGGGGGAAGAGACCCAGTACTTC	CASSQDRGLAGEETQYF
TRBV4-3	TRBJ1-6	.	TRBD1	TGCGCCAGCAGCCAAGACGGGGGGGGCAGGGGGAATTCACCCCTCCACTTT	CASSQDGGGRGNSPLHF
TRBV6-5	TRBJ1-1	.	.	TGTGCCAGCAGCTTAAGTACAGTCAACACTGAAGCTTTCTTT	CASSLSTVNTEAFF
TRBV27	TRBJ1-1	.	TRBD1	TGTGCCAGCAGTAGATGGGGTGGGACAGGGGAAGCTTTCTTT	CASSRWGGTGEAFF
TRBV3-1/TRBV3-2	TRBJ1-2	.	TRBD1	TGTGCCAGCAGCCCCAGACGGACAGGGGACTATGGCTACACCTTC	CASSPRRTGDYGYTF
TRBV15	TRBJ2-7	few	TRBD1	TGTGCCACCAGCAGGGGGACAGGGGGATACTACGAGCAGTACTTC	CATSRGTGGYYEQYF
TRBV10-3	TRBJ2-3	.	.	TGTGCCATCAGTGAGTCGACTACAGATACGCAGTATTTT	CAISESTTDTQYF
TRBV9	TRBJ1-4	.	.	TGTGCCAGCAGCGTAGAACGGGGTGAAAAACTGTTTTTT	CASSVERGEKLFF
TRBV4-2	TRBJ1-5	once	.	TGTGCCAGCAGCCAAGGGGGGGACCCTACCAGGTATCAGCCCCAGCATTTT	CASSQGGDPTRYQPQHF
TRBV29-1	TRBJ2-3	.	TRBD1	TGCAGCGTTGATGGACAGGGGGTAACAGATACGCAGTATTTT	CSVDGQGVTDTQYF
TRBV19	TRBJ1-2	.	TRBD1	TGTGCCAGTAGTCCCGTAGGGGTCGGACAGGGGGCATACTATGGCTACACCTTC	CASSPVGVGQGAYYGYTF
TRBV15	TRBJ1-1	.	.	TGTGCCACCAGCAGAGCTCAGGGAATGAACACTGAAGCTTTCTTT	CATSRAQGMNTEAFF
TRBV5-3	TRBJ2-7	.	.	TGTGCCAGAAGCTCCCAGAACAGGGTTTCCTACGAGCAGTACTTC	CARSSQNRVSYEQYF
TRBV3-1/TRBV3-2	TRBJ1-3	.	.	TGTGCCAGCAGCAGTATGGTCGGGGCTGGAAACACCATATATTTT	CASSSMVGAGNTIYF
TRBV5-4	TRBJ2-5	.	TRBD2	TGTGCCAGCAGCTTTGGGTCCAGCGGGGGGCAAGAGACCCAGTACTTC	CASSFGSSGGQETQYF
TRBV6-5	TRBJ1-1	.	.	TGTGCCAGCACAGGGCGGGGAGGCACTGAAGCTTTCTTT	CASTGRGGTEAFF
TRBV12-3/TRBV12-4	TRBJ2-7	once	.	TGTGCCAGCAGTTTCCGGAGCTCCTACGAGCAGTACTTC	CASSFRSSYEQYF
TRBV7-3	TRBJ1-1	.	.	TGTGCCAGCAGCTTTGAGCCCCAAAGAACAGGGAACACTGAAGCTTTCTTT	CASSFEPQRTGNTEAFF
TRBV29-1	TRBJ1-2	.	TRBD1	TGCAGCGGTGGACAGGGAAGCTCGGGGGGCTACACCTTC	CSGGQGSSGGYTF
TRBV4-3	TRBJ2-7	.	.	TGCGCCAGCAGCCAAGAGAGGGGGGGGTCCTACGAGCAGTACTTC	CASSQERGGSYEQYF
TRBV11-2	TRBJ2-7	.	TRBD2	TGTGCCAGCAGCTTAAGCGGGGGCCGTCCCTACGAGCAGTACTTC	CASSLSGGRPYEQYF
TRBV19	TRBJ2-6	.	TRBD1	TGTGCCAGTAGTATAGCGGGACAGGGGGCGCGGGGGGCCAACGTCCTGACTTTC	CASSIAGQGARGANVLTF
TRBV24-1	TRBJ1-6	.	TRBD1	TGTGCCACCAGTGATCTTACAGGGGCGAGCTCCTATAATTCACCCCTCCACTTT	CATSDLTGASSYNSPLHF
TRBV5-1	TRBJ2-7	.	.	TGCGCCAGCAGCTTGACCCCACAGGGTGGCTACGAGCAGTACTTC	CASSLTPQGGYEQYF
TRBV18	TRBJ1-2	.	.	TGTGCCAGCTCACCTGCCAGGGTTGACTATGGCTACACCTTC	CASSPARVDYGYTF
TRBV19	TRBJ1-1	.	.	TGTGCCAGTAGTGTCCAGGGGAGCACTGAAGCTTTCTTT	CASSVQGSTEAFF
TRBV3-1/TRBV3-2	TRBJ2-5	.	TRBD2	TGTGCCAGCAGCCAAGCTTCCTTAGCGGGGTCGGAGACCCAGTACTTC	CASSQASLAGSETQYF
TRBV9	TRBJ2-2	.	.	TGTGCCAGCAGCGTAGCTACGTGGGGGGTGACCGGGGAGCTGTTTTTT	CASSVATWGVTGELFF
TRBV7-6	TRBJ2-7	.	.	TGTGCCAGCAGCCCAGGGGATTTCTACGAGCAGTACTTC	CASSPGDFYEQYF
TRBV20-1	TRBJ2-1	.	TRBD1	TGCAGTGCTCGACAGGGCACTGAGCAGTTCTTC	CSARQGTEQFF
TRBV29-1	TRBJ1-1	.	TRBD1	TGCAGCGTGGAATCCGGGACAGGGGTTCTTGAAGCTTTCTTT	CSVESGTGVLEAFF
TRBV12-5	TRBJ1-4	.	.	TGTGCTAGTGGCGACAGTCCCAGTGAGGTACTGTTTTTT	CASGDSPSEVLFF
TRBV18	TRBJ2-5	.	.	TGTGCCAGCTCACCGCGGGGCCTGCCACACGAGACCCAGTACTTC	CASSPRGLPHETQYF